This TCR beta chain was found in a study of blood T cell repertoires in COVID-19. The wider study: The origin of the acute and convalescent COVID-19 samples was the United States, Italy and Spain. PBMCs, B-cell-depleted T cells, or T cells were the source of the cDNA or gDNA that made up the material.

Under the authors' procedure: Estimates of nucleated cell counts were drawn from the amplification of reference gene primers. Sequencing used immunoSEQ multiplex PCR; TCRdb keeps in-frame clones, though not all of them. V and J calls and clone size come straight from that table; D and trimming were deduced from the DNA. The data hold about 75,000 clones, with around 83% observed a single time. The CDR3 runs to 16 residues. V lost 4 bases and J lost 9; bases outside the gene matches: 15. Germline V gene data show CDR1 as SEHNR and CDR2 as FQNEAQ (reference sequence). This rearrangement joins TRBV7-9 to TRBJ2-1; TRBD1 matches at 7 bases. This receptor was obtained from a woman between 50 and 59 years old with acute or convalescent COVID-19. The material sequenced was peripheral blood. CDR3 DNA sequence: TGTGCCAGCAGCTCTACCGGGACAGAGGTCCGCCTTGAGCAGTTCTTC. It translates to CASSSTGTEVRLEQFF.